Described below is a single T cell receptor (beta chain) sequence and its context. In its sample, this clonotype was seen many times. The antigen it binds to is not known. Per-base qualities were not stored, and no clone one base away is much larger. These data belong to a study of spatial heterogeneity in lung cancer (dated by TCRdb to 2018 to 2020). Looking at the study overall: Samples were obtained from approximately 72 patients with early-stage, untreated non-small cell lung cancer from the lung TRACERx cohort. Follow-up PBMC samples were sequenced whenever available, and the median time to follow-up was roughly two years after resection. Beta-chain transcripts were consistently detected in greater numbers than alpha-chain transcripts, which likely reflects a higher abundance of beta-chain transcripts. In the raw uncorrected reads, each unique combination of TCR and UMI appeared more than ten times on average. TCR alpha and beta repertoires were quantitatively compared across multiple tumor regions, matched nontumor lung and blood in non-small cell lung cancer. TCR repertoire features were related to nonsynonymous mutation counts determined by whole-exome sequencing of tumor tissue. Both alpha and beta chains were TCR-sequenced in approximately 200 tumor regions, some 64 matched nontumor lung samples and some 50 PBMC samples obtained at surgery.

The time point label, as the study defines it: blood at routine non-recurrence follow-up after resection. Whole RNA extracted from tumor and nontumor lung tissue, or from cryopreserved PBMC samples, was used for TCR sequencing without cell sorting. Only patients for whom sufficient RNA was available from at least two tumor regions were selected for TCR sequencing. General study outcomes and caveats: Confirming at a functional level the hypothesis that regional TCRs recognize regional mutations was considered to require additional single-cell paired TCR alpha and beta sequencing. Ubiquitous expanded tumor TCRs were detected in blood more often at tumor resection than at routine follow-up. Only roughly 15 patients were included in the comparisons of baseline and follow-up blood repertoires.

A distance of 12 bases separates the germline ends of V and J, which lose 0 bases and 0 bases respectively. The cysteine opens and the phenylalanine closes a CDR3 of 15 amino acids. Of all the DNA, just the CDR3 is kept, 45 bases in frame from base 1. The germline V gene (reference sequence) provides CDR1 DFQATT and CDR2 SNEGSKA. Libraries came from 5' RACE. The sequencing machine was a NextSeq 500. The TCR library protocol attached a unique molecular identifier to each TCR cDNA molecule to allow correction of PCR and sequencing errors. The paper's processing steps were these. Decombinator tools were used for TCR identification, UMI-based error correction and CDR3 extraction. Expanded TCRs were defined as those above a frequency of 2 per 1,000, corresponding to the top 1% of the tumor frequency distribution. Each repertoire was subsampled 100 times to 5,000 TCRs, after which Renyi diversity was computed with the R vegan package. CDR3 similarity networks were built from amino acid triplet string-kernel similarity, with CDR3s being connected when pairwise similarity was above 0.82. Starting from the raw public reads, TCRdb applied fastp trimming at Q25, assembled clones with MiXCR and retained in-frame beta chains. Rows merge per CDR3 protein into single entries with the most common DNA and genes. In this record, the V and J calls reflect TCRdb's handling and not the investigators' own analysis. This sample gives fewer than 60,000 distinct CDR3 sequences in total; 7.4% of them show up just once. The leading ten clones occupy approximately 40% of the sample.

This receptor was taken from a female donor with early-stage non-small cell lung cancer. The sample was PBMCs, taken at follow-up. Recombination joined TRBV20-1 with TRBJ2-7, with TRBD1 perhaps the D gene, on 6 matching bases. The DNA sequence reads TGCAGTGCTAGAGATCCCAAAGGGGGCTCCTACGAGCAGTACTTC. This encodes CSARDPKGGSYEQYF.